This T cell receptor (beta chain) was sequenced during a study of shared clonotypes between healthy human individuals. Study details: Each donor's CD4 naive and CD4 memory cells filled three plates apiece, CD8 naive two, and CD8 memory one. Findings and caveats of the study: On the whole, naive subsets had larger estimated richness than memory subsets had.

CDR3 length: 12 amino acids. V was pared by 3 bases and J by 12 bases, with 15 bases between. CDR1 is WNHNN and CDR2 is SYGVQD in the germline V gene (reference sequence). As regards this clone: The antigen remains undetermined.

Sorted-subset replicate PCRs used roughly 210 ng of genomic DNA. This amount corresponded to about 30,000 T cell genomes. In the authors' workflow: ImmunoSEQ output lacked quality scores and full-length reads, limiting matched filtering. Here immunoSEQ multiplex PCR was the method, and the copy in TCRdb shows in-frame clones only, minus some. That table gives V, J and clone size, and the DNA gave D and trimming. This table holds about 1 million clones, about 77% found once. This clonotype originated in a young man in good health. The J gene is TRBJ2-7, the V gene TRBV10-1; D tentatively fits TRBD1 or TRBD2 (5 bases each). Material: memory CD4+ T cells sorted from blood. Stated subset: CD45RA-negative fraction. CDR3 coding DNA: TGCGCCAGCAGTGACACGACGGGACGTCGGTACTTC. This sequence encodes CASSDTTGRRYF.